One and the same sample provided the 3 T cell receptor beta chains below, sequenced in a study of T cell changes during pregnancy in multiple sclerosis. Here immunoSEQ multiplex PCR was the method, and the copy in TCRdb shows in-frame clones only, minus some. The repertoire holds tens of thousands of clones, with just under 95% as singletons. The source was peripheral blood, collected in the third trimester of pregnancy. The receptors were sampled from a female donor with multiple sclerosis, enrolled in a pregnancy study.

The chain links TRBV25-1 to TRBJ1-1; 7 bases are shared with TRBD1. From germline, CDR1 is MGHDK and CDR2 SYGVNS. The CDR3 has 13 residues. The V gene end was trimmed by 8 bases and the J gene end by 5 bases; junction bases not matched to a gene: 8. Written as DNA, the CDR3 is TGTGCCAGCGGAGGGGGCGGTAGTACTGAAGCTTTCTTT. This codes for CASGGGGSTEAFF.

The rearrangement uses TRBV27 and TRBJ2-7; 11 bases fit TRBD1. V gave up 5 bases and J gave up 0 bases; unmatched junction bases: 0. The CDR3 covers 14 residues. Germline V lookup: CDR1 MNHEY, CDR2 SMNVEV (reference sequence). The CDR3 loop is CASSGTGGSYEQYF. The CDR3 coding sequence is TGTGCCAGCAGTGGGACAGGGGGCTCCTACGAGCAGTACTTC.

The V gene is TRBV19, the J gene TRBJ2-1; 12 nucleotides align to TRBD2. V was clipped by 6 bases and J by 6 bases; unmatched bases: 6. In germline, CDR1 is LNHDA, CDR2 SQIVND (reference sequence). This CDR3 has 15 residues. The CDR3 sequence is CASRLAGGRGNEQFF. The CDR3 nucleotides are TGTGCCAGTAGACTAGCGGGAGGTAGGGGCAATGAGCAGTTCTTC.